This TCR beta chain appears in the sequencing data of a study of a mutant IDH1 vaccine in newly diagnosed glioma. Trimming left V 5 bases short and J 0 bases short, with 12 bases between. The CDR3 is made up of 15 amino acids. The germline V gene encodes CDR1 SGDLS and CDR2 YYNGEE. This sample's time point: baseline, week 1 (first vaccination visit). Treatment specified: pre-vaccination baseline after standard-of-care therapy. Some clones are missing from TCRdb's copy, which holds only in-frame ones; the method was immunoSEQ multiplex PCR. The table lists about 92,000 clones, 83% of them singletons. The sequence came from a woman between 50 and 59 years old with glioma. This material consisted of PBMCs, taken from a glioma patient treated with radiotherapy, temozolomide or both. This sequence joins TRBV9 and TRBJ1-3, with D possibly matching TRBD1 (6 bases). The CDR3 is CASSSTGYSGNTIYF. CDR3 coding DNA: TGTGCCAGCAGTTCCACAGGGTACTCTGGAAACACCATATATTTT.